The 30 T cell receptor beta chains below come from one sample, sequenced in a study of T cell changes during pregnancy in multiple sclerosis. Sequenced by immunoSEQ multiplex PCR; TCRdb stores in-frame clones only, minus some. The data show approximately 40,000 clones, 90% seen once. Sequenced material: CD4+ T cells from peripheral blood mononuclear cells, taken before pregnancy. The receptors shown here come from a female donor with multiple sclerosis, enrolled in a pregnancy study.

The rearrangement links TRBV7-8 to TRBJ1-1; a weak D match, TRBD1 (6 bases). CDR1 and CDR2 (germline): SGHVS, FQNEAQ. With 2 bases removed from V and 2 bases from J, the gap between germline ends came to 15 bases. The CDR3 spans 16 residues. The CDR3 nucleotides read TGTGCCAGCAGCTTAAGACAGGCGATTGACAACACTGAAGCTTTCTTT. Translating gives CASSLRQAIDNTEAFF.

The table lists this clone with a few counts. The gene calls are TRBV2 and TRBJ2-2; TRBD2 aligns across 7 bases. Germline lookup yields CDR1 SNHLY and CDR2 FYNNEI. There are 15 residues in the CDR3. Unmatched junction bases numbered 12, after V lost 7 bases and J lost 7 bases. The CDR3 sequence: CASKGNTGEGGELFF. The DNA of the CDR3 is TGTGCCAGCAAAGGAAACACGGGGGAGGGCGGGGAGCTGTTTTTT.

The chain employs TRBV18 and TRBJ2-1; 9 nucleotides agree with TRBD2. The V and J ends lost 3 bases and 5 bases, in that order; junction bases with no gene match: 11. The CDR3 spans 17 residues. Germline CDR1 KGHSH, CDR2 LQKENI. This CDR3 reads CASSPRAASGNHNEQFF. For the CDR3, the DNA is TGTGCCAGCTCACCCCGTGCGGCTAGCGGGAACCACAATGAGCAGTTCTTC. Complete variable domain (other parts from reference TRBV18 and TRBJ2-1): NAGVMQNPRHLVRRRGQEARLRCSPMKGHSHVYWYRQLPEEGLKFMVYLQKENIIDESGMPKERFSAEFPKEGPSILRIQQVVRGDSAAYFCASSPRAASGNHNEQFFGPGTRLTVL.

The chain is built from TRBV5-1 and TRBJ2-3; 9 bases agree with TRBD2. Trimming removed 2 bases from V and 0 bases from J; junction bases left unmatched: 1. Germline values: CDR1 SGHRS, CDR2 YFSETQ. The CDR3 extends over 15 amino acids. The CDR3 DNA is TGCGCCAGCAGCTTTCTAGCGGGGAGCACAGATACGCAGTATTTT. Translated, it gives CASSFLAGSTDTQYF.

The chain couples TRBV11-2 to TRBJ1-1, with D possibly matching TRBD1 (6 bases). Trimming pared 6 bases from V and 1 base from J, leaving 9 bases between. This CDR3 is built from 13 residues. Germline V gives CDR1 SGHAT, CDR2 FQNNGV. CDR3 DNA sequence: TGTGCCAGCAGTGGACAGCCGAACACTGAAGCTTTCTTT. Its translation: CASSGQPNTEAFF.

The chain combines TRBV9 with TRBJ2-7, with TRBD2 matching 9 bases. V was pared by 0 bases and J by 2 bases, with 9 bases of the junction left unmatched. CDR1 and CDR2 (germline): SGDLS, YYNGEE. The CDR3 has 17 amino acids. The CDR3 DNA is TGTGCCAGCAGCGTAGCCTACGAGCGGGAGGAAACCTACGAGCAGTACTTC. It codes for CASSVAYEREETYEQYF.

The chain has TRBV18 and TRBJ2-1, with 7 bases matching TRBD1. The CDR3 sequence is 12 residues long. Germline lookup yields CDR1 KGHSH and CDR2 LQKENI. V lost 2 bases, J lost 15 bases, and 7 bases stayed unmatched. The CDR3 loop is CASSPTDRYLFF. The DNA for the CDR3 is TGTGCCAGCTCACCAACGGACAGGTACTTGTTCTTC.

This chain joins TRBV7-3 and TRBJ2-5; 9 nucleotides match TRBD2. Germline CDR1 is SGHTA and CDR2 is FQGTGA. Trimming at V came to 5 bases and at J to 4 bases, leaving 5 bases not matched to a gene. This CDR3 contains 14 residues. The CDR3 protein is CASSPGTSRETQYF. CDR3 DNA sequence: TGTGCCAGCAGCCCTGGGACTAGCAGAGAGACCCAGTACTTC.

CDR3 protein: CAISALLAGNTGELFF. The CDR3 region has the DNA TGTGCCATCAGTGCCCTACTAGCGGGAAACACCGGGGAGCTGTTTTTT. The chain has TRBV10-3 and TRBJ2-2, with 10 positions matching TRBD2. The germline V gene encodes CDR1 ENHRY and CDR2 SYGVKD. The length of the CDR3 is 16 residues. Trimming cost V 4 bases and J 2 bases; bases outside gene matches: 4.

This clone was counted once. V gene TRBV9 combines with J gene TRBJ1-4; D ambiguous. There are 14 residues in the CDR3. Germline CDR1 reads SGDLS; CDR2 reads YYNGEE. V was shortened by 4 bases and J by 0 bases, with 7 bases between the two germline ends. CDR3 loop: CASSIAATNEKLFF. The CDR3 region has the DNA TGTGCCAGCAGCATCGCAGCAACTAATGAAAAACTGTTTTTT.

V is TRBV10-3 and J is TRBJ1-1; TRBD1 might be the D (5 bases). The CDR3 is 14 amino acids. Germline V gene lookup returns CDR1 ENHRY and CDR2 SYGVKD. V was cut by 2 bases and J by 7 bases, with 14 bases left in between. In DNA, the CDR3 is TGTGCCATCAGTGAGGGGGGAGGTGCGCTTGAAGCTTTCTTT. As protein: CAISEGGGALEAFF.

This clone was counted a single time. The rearrangement uses TRBV11-3 and TRBJ2-3; maybe TRBD1 (6 bases). Germline assignment: CDR1 SGHNT and CDR2 YENEEA. V was shortened by 2 bases and J by 2 bases, with 11 bases between the two germline ends. The CDR3 loop spans 15 amino acids. The CDR3, as DNA: TGTGCCAGCAGCTTATTGGGGGCGAACACAGATACGCAGTATTTT. This sequence encodes CASSLLGANTDTQYF.

This chain uses TRBV9 with TRBJ1-2; D is uncertain. The V gene lost 4 bases and the J gene lost 6 bases, with 19 bases spanning the gap. CDR3 length: 15 residues. Germline V gene data show CDR1 as SGDLS and CDR2 as YYNGEE. The CDR3 region is CASSPPGGLGHGYTF. The CDR3 DNA reads as TGTGCCAGCAGCCCCCCGGGAGGGCTCGGGCATGGCTACACCTTC. The variable domain in full, with the rest retrieved from reference TRBV9 and TRBJ1-2, is DSGVTQTPKHLITATGQRVTLRCSPRSGDLSVYWYQQSLDQGLQFLIQYYNGEERAKGNILERFSAQQFPDLHSELNLSSLELGDSALYFCASSPPGGLGHGYTFGSGTRLTVV.

The chain recombines TRBV15 with TRBJ1-5; D is unresolved. Germline V gene data show CDR1 as LNHNV and CDR2 as YYDKDF (reference sequence). The CDR3 runs to 16 residues. V was shortened by 0 bases and J by 0 bases, with 9 bases between the two germline ends. CDR3 DNA sequence: TGTGCCACCAGCAGAGATTTCACGGGTAGCAATCAGCCCCAGCATTTT. Protein sequence: CATSRDFTGSNQPQHF. The variable domain in full, with the rest retrieved from reference TRBV15 and TRBJ1-5, is DAMVIQNPRYQVTQFGKPVTLSCSQTLNHNVMYWYQQKSSQAPKLLFHYYDKDFNNEADTPDNFQSRRPNTSFCFLDIRSPGLGDTAMYLCATSRDFTGSNQPQHFGDGTRLSIL.

The chain combines TRBV18 with TRBJ2-1; 8 bases fit TRBD1. Germline V gene sequence: CDR1 KGHSH, CDR2 LQKENI. This CDR3 has 16 amino acids. The V gene end was trimmed by 2 bases and the J gene end by 6 bases; junction bases not matched to a gene: 9. CDR3: CASSPLAGGTFNEQFF. CDR3 nucleotide sequence: TGTGCCAGCTCACCATTGGCAGGGGGCACTTTCAATGAGCAGTTCTTC.

The chain uses TRBV6-6 and TRBJ2-3; D unclear. Between the trimmed V and J ends, which lost 6 bases and 2 bases, there was a span of 18 bases. Germline CDR1 and CDR2: MNHNY and SVGAGI (reference sequence). This CDR3 has 16 amino acids. The CDR3 coding sequence is TGTGCCAGCAGGCTCGGAGTCGGAACCCACACAGATACGCAGTATTTT. This codes for CASRLGVGTHTDTQYF.

The chain is built from TRBV2 and TRBJ2-6, with D maybe TRBD2 (5 bases). The CDR3 consists of 16 residues. Germline V gene lookup returns CDR1 SNHLY and CDR2 FYNNEI. Trimming stripped 5 bases from V and 0 bases from J, with 11 bases between. The CDR3 loop is CASSSGRASGANVLTF. As DNA, the CDR3 is TGTGCCAGCAGTAGCGGCAGAGCCTCTGGGGCCAACGTCCTGACTTTC.

J is TRBJ2-7 and V is TRBV7-3, with 11 bases that match TRBD2. The CDR3 is 15 amino acids. Germline V gene data show CDR1 as SGHTA and CDR2 as FQGTGA. The ends lost 5 bases at V and 3 bases at J; junction bases unmatched: 6. This CDR3 reads CASSLSGGVLYEQYF. In DNA, the CDR3 is TGTGCCAGCAGCCTTAGCGGGGGGGTCCTCTACGAGCAGTACTTC.

The table lists this clone with a few counts. The chain has TRBV7-9 and TRBJ1-5, with 9 nucleotides matching TRBD1. V lost 1 base to trimming and J lost 4 bases; unmatched junction nucleotides: 5. The CDR3 totals 16 residues. The V gene's germline CDR1 is SEHNR and CDR2 FQNEAQ (reference sequence). CDR3 DNA: TGTGCCAGCAGCTTAGGACAGGGGGAGACTAATCAGCCCCAGCATTTT. Translated, it gives CASSLGQGETNQPQHF.

The V call is TRBV11-2, the J call TRBJ1-4, with a weak D call TRBD1 (6 bases). Trimming shortened V by 5 bases and J by 7 bases, and 17 bases separated the two germline ends. The germline V gene has CDR1 SGHAT and CDR2 FQNNGV. CDR3 length: 15 amino acids. CDR3 residues: CASSQLQGSGEKLFF. DNA of the CDR3: TGTGCCAGCAGCCAACTACAGGGCTCTGGTGAAAAACTGTTTTTT. Together with reference TRBV11-2 and TRBJ1-4, the CDR3 gives the full variable domain: EAGVAQSPRYKIIEKRQSVAFWCNPISGHATLYWYQQILGQGPKLLIQFQNNGVVDDSQLPKDRFSAERLKGVDSTLKIQPAKLEDSAVYLCASSQLQGSGEKLFFGSGTQLSVL.

CDR3 DNA: TGTGCCAGTAGTATAGACGGGGGAGTGACAGATACGCAGTATTTT. Its translation: CASSIDGGVTDTQYF. The rearrangement uses TRBV19 and TRBJ2-3; D possibly corresponds to TRBD2 (6 bases). From germline, CDR1 is LNHDA and CDR2 SQIVND (reference sequence). The CDR3 is 15 residues long. Deletions cut 0 bases from V and 3 bases from J, with 10 bases between. The full variable domain, completed using reference TRBV19 and TRBJ2-3, is DGGITQSPKYLFRKEGQNVTLSCEQNLNHDAMYWYRQDPGQGLRLIYYSQIVNDFQKGDIAEGYSVSREKKESFPLTVTSAQKNPTAFYLCASSIDGGVTDTQYFGPGTRLTVL.

The chain links TRBV7-8 to TRBJ1-4; D gene uncertain. The CDR3 contains 14 residues. Trimming removed 2 bases at V and 8 bases at J, with 12 bases between. The germline CDR1 and CDR2 sequences are SGHVS and FQNEAQ. The CDR3 reads CASSLLGIGEKLFF. Here the CDR3 DNA reads TGTGCCAGCAGCTTACTCGGAATCGGGGAAAAACTGTTTTTT.

The V and J genes are TRBV27 and TRBJ2-7; D may be TRBD1 (6 bases). The CDR3 is made up of 15 amino acids. With 6 bases removed from V and 2 bases from J, the gap between germline ends came to 17 bases. CDR1 MNHEY and CDR2 SMNVEV come from the germline V gene (reference sequence). The CDR3 DNA reads as TGTGCCAGCAGGGATGACAGGCGCGGCGCCTACGAGCAGTACTTC. It codes for CASRDDRRGAYEQYF.

This sequence joins TRBV29-1 and TRBJ1-1; perhaps TRBD1 as D (6 bases). Trimming pared 8 bases from V and 1 base from J, leaving 14 bases between. The CDR3 contains 13 residues. Germline CDR1 and CDR2: SQVTM and ANQGSEA. CDR3 in DNA: TGCAGCCCATCAGGGGTCCGGAACACTGAAGCTTTCTTT. It encodes CSPSGVRNTEAFF. The full variable domain, in which reference TRBV29-1 and TRBJ1-1 provide the parts outside the CDR3, is SAVISQKPSRDICQRGTSLTIQCQVDSQVTMMFWYRQQPGQSLTLIATANQGSEATYESGFVIDKFPISRPNLTFSTLTVSNMSPEDSSIYLCSPSGVRNTEAFFGQGTRLTVV.

This clone was detected only a few times. The V gene is TRBV5-1, the J gene TRBJ2-7; D perhaps matches TRBD2 (6 bases). CDR1 is SGHRS and CDR2 is YFSETQ in the germline V gene. CDR3 length: 18 amino acids. Trimming removed 4 bases at V and 0 bases at J, with 23 bases between. This CDR3 reads CASSGGGGAAPSSYEQYF. Here the CDR3 DNA reads TGCGCCAGCAGCGGGGGAGGAGGTGCGGCACCGAGCTCCTACGAGCAGTACTTC.

The chain uses TRBV18 and TRBJ1-4; maybe TRBD1 (5 bases). The CDR3 runs 12 residues. V lost 8 bases to trimming and J lost 6 bases, with 10 bases between them. From germline, CDR1 is KGHSH and CDR2 LQKENI. Here the CDR3 DNA reads TGTGCCAGCACAGGCCTAGATGAAAAACTGTTTTTT. Protein: CASTGLDEKLFF.

The chain has TRBV30 and TRBJ2-7; maybe TRBD2 (6 bases). This CDR3 region has 14 residues. V was clipped by 0 bases and J by 3 bases, with 12 bases between them. Germline V gives CDR1 GTSNPN, CDR2 SVGIG (reference sequence). The CDR3 bases are TGTGCCTGGAGTGTCGATACCGGGAGCTACGAGCAGTACTTC. It is translated as CAWSVDTGSYEQYF.

The V gene is TRBV27, the J gene TRBJ2-3, with TRBD2 matching 16 bases. V shed 5 bases, J shed 6 bases, and the junction held 5 bases outside the gene matches. From germline, CDR1 is MNHEY and CDR2 SMNVEV (reference sequence). The CDR3 is 16 amino acids. In DNA form, the CDR3 reads TGTGCCAGCAGTAAGGGACTAGCGGGAGGGCGGGATACGCAGTATTTT. Its protein product is CASSKGLAGGRDTQYF.

This clone was seen only once. V and J are TRBV6-1 and TRBJ1-2; 8 bases are a match to TRBD1. This CDR3 is 14 amino acids long. The V and J ends lost 3 bases and 5 bases, in that order; junction bases with no gene match: 5. Germline CDR1 is MNHNS and CDR2 is SASEGT. CDR3 sequence reads: CASSETGAVYGYTF. The CDR3 DNA reads TGTGCCAGCAGTGAGACAGGGGCCGTATATGGCTACACCTTC.

This chain joins TRBV5-4 and TRBJ2-5; 9 bases agree with TRBD2. CDR3 length equals 17 residues. Trimming at V came to 4 bases and at J to 5 bases, leaving 15 bases not matched to a gene. Germline V gene data show CDR1 as SGHNT and CDR2 as YYREEE (reference sequence). DNA of the CDR3: TGTGCCAGCAGCCACCCTCGGGGGCGGGGGGGCGATGAGACCCAGTACTTC. It codes for CASSHPRGRGGDETQYF.